This T cell receptor beta chain was sequenced in a study of cytomegalovirus exposure and HLA in healthy donors. Broader study findings: Among TCR sequences, most were rare, though some public TCRs appeared in many donors.

Amplification used 60 Vbeta primers and 13 Jbeta primers. Original handling: Counted up in a later analysis, unique TCR beta chains came to 65 million to 80 million, with around 12 million shared. TCRdb's copy holds only in-frame clones and misses some; the assay was immunoSEQ multiplex PCR. V and J calls and clone size are copied from that table; D and trimming were computed from the DNA. The sample carries roughly 130,000 clones, less than 85% recorded once. Germline lookup yields CDR1 MNHNY and CDR2 SVGAGI (reference sequence). This CDR3 is 14 amino acids long. V gave up 6 bases and J gave up 8 bases, with 16 bases separating them. Regarding this clone: Its cognate antigen is unknown.

The receptor comes from a middle-aged woman in good health and CMV-seropositive. Material for sequencing was PBMCs. The chain recombines TRBV6-6 with TRBJ1-4; D possibly corresponds to TRBD1 (6 bases). The CDR3 DNA reads as TGTGCCAGCAGCCCCACAGGGAAGGTAGAAAAACTGTTTTTT. This gives the protein CASSPTGKVEKLFF.